A selection of T cell receptor beta chains follows, all from one sample in a study of CD8 T cells in Susac syndrome. TCRdb processed the immunoSEQ multiplex PCR reads anew with MiXCR; each CDR3 protein has one entry. The sample lists around 56,000 distinct CDR3 sequences, approximately 94% seen once, with approximately 0.21% in the top ten. The specimen sequenced was CD8+ T cells from PBMCs. The source of these receptors is a human donor in good health. Each CDR3 is given with its conserved first and last residue. The D gene is left open where the match is weak. Clone sizes are given selectively: once, few, many, or a class where the clone is expanded.

TRBV18	TRBJ2-5	NA	NA	TGTGCCAGCTCACTTATTGACGGTCAAGAGACCCAGTACTTC	CASSLIDGQETQYF
TRBV6-6	TRBJ2-7	NA	NA	TGTGCCAGCACACTTCGGGACTCCTACGAGCAGTACTTC	CASTLRDSYEQYF
TRBV10-2	TRBJ2-7	NA	NA	TGCGCCAGCAGCCCAGGGGTCACCTACGAGCAGTACTTC	CASSPGVTYEQYF
TRBV27	TRBJ2-7	NA	TRBD2	TGTGCCAGCAGGGCCTTCCGGGGGGGCAGCTACGAGCAGTACTTC	CASRAFRGGSYEQYF
TRBV9	TRBJ2-1	NA	NA	TGTGCCAGCAGCTTAACGGGTTCCAATGAGCAGTTCTTC	CASSLTGSNEQFF
TRBV7-9	TRBJ1-4	NA	NA	TGTGCGGGCCAACAGGTCGCAACTAATGAAAAACTGTTTTTT	CAGQQVATNEKLFF
TRBV12-3/TRBV12-4	TRBJ2-5	NA	NA	TGTGCCAGCAGGGGGCCGGGAAGGGAAGAGACCCAGTACTTC	CASRGPGREETQYF
TRBV28	TRBJ2-2	NA	NA	TGTGCCAGCAGTATCACTCCCGGGGAGCTGTTTTTT	CASSITPGELFF
TRBV7-3	TRBJ2-7	NA	NA	TGTGCCAGCAGCTCCCTCCCAGCAAGCGAGCAGTACTTC	CASSSLPASEQYF
TRBV11-2	TRBJ2-3	once	NA	TGTGCCAGCAGCTTAGAAGGAGCCAGGGACCTGACAGATACGCAGTATTTT	CASSLEGARDLTDTQYF
TRBV27	TRBJ2-5	NA	TRBD2	TGTGCCAGCAGTTTATTCCTCCCCGGGGACGGGAGGCAAGAGACCCAGTACTTC	CASSLFLPGDGRQETQYF